These 24 T cell receptor beta chains share one sample of origin, sequenced in a study of PD-1 blockade in classical Hodgkin lymphoma (TCRdb year 2020). The time point label, read with the paper, signifies: cycle 1 day 1 (C1D1), immediately before nivolumab initiation. Every trial patient had relapsed after autologous stem cell transplantation, and cohorts A, B and C differed in prior brentuximab vedotin exposure. The library was prepared using the immunoSEQ multiplex PCR assay. The immuneACCESS repertoire file appears here via TCRdb, limited to in-frame rearrangements. These files lack a portion of the clones; in checked studies, under half of the deficit traces to unresolved V genes, and the cause of the others is not known. The sample includes tens of thousands of clones, with around 72% observed a single time. The ten largest make up about 10% of the sample. The specimen comprised peripheral blood mononuclear cells (PBMCs), sampled at baseline. These receptors came from a human donor with classical Hodgkin lymphoma.

As concerns this clone: Other DNA sequences in this sample translate to the same CDR3. The CDR3 loop is CASSRNTGELFF. CDR3 coding DNA: TGTGCCAGCTCGCGAAACACCGGGGAGCTGTTTTTT. The rearrangement uses TRBV18 and TRBJ2-2; no clear D. Germline assignment: CDR1 KGHSH and CDR2 LQKENI. The CDR3 length is 12 residues. Trimming stripped 6 bases from V and 2 bases from J, with 4 bases between.

This clone has just one count. The J gene is TRBJ2-7, the V gene TRBV7-8; D may be TRBD1 (6 bases). The germline V and J ends were trimmed by 5 bases and 5 bases, with 28 bases remaining between them. Germline-derived CDR1 and CDR2 are SGHVS and FQNEAQ. The CDR3 has 18 amino acids. The CDR3 region has the DNA TGTGCCAGCAGCGAGGGGGATTGGTGGGCGCGATATCTCGACGAGCAGTACTTC. Its translation: CASSEGDWWARYLDEQYF.

The sample holds one count of this clone. The chain joins TRBV6-4 to TRBJ2-1; D unresolved. CDR3 size: 11 residues. V was pared by 5 bases and J by 7 bases, with 6 bases between. CDR1 and CDR2 from the germline V gene are MRHNA and SNTAGT. The CDR3 loop is CASSLGNEQFF. The CDR3 DNA reads as TGTGCCAGCAGTCTCGGAAATGAGCAGTTCTTC.

This clone was recorded at least ten times. The V call is TRBV6-1, the J call TRBJ2-7; 8 positions agree with TRBD1. The CDR3 runs to 14 residues. The trim removed 10 bases at V and 2 bases at J, leaving 10 bases unmatched. Germline V gene sequence: CDR1 MNHNS, CDR2 SASEGT. The CDR3 here is CATTTGTGPYEQYF. CDR3 sequence (DNA): TGTGCCACCACAACCGGGACAGGCCCCTACGAGCAGTACTTC.

The CDR3 reads CASSEADRSSYEQYF. CDR3 coding DNA: TGTGCCAGCAGTGAAGCCGACCGAAGCTCCTACGAGCAGTACTTC. The gene calls are TRBV6-1 and TRBJ2-7, with no clear D. The CDR3 loop spans 15 amino acids. The V and J ends lost 0 bases and 0 bases respectively, with 9 bases between them. Per the germline V gene, CDR1 is MNHNS and CDR2 is SASEGT.

Note on this clone: The identical CDR3 is also encoded by other nucleotide sequences in the sample. The rearrangement uses TRBV2 and TRBJ2-1, with 7 bases aligning to TRBD2. The germline V gene has CDR1 SNHLY and CDR2 FYNNEI. V lost 2 bases and J lost 1; bases outside the gene matches: 2. The CDR3 is 15 residues long. The CDR3 nucleotides are TGTGCCAGCAGTGAAAATAGCGGGTCCTACAATGAGCAGTTCTTC. It translates to CASSENSGSYNEQFF.

The rearrangement uses TRBV7-6 and TRBJ2-5; the D gene is possibly TRBD2 (6 bases). Trimming stripped 4 bases from V and 3 bases from J, with 6 bases between. Germline V gene lookup returns CDR1 SGHVS and CDR2 FNYEAQ. The CDR3 contains 12 residues. In DNA, the CDR3 is TGTGCCAGCAGCTCTAGCGAAGAGACCCAGTACTTC. This translates into CASSSSEETQYF.

The chain couples TRBV4-1 to TRBJ2-1; 7 nucleotides align to TRBD1. Germline V lookup: CDR1 MGHRA, CDR2 YSYEKL. V lost 1 base to trimming and J lost 2 bases; unmatched junction nucleotides: 2. The CDR3 loop spans 15 amino acids. CDR3 coding DNA: TGCGCCAGCAGCCAAGCCGGGACAGCCTACAATGAGCAGTTCTTC. Translated, it gives CASSQAGTAYNEQFF.

The gene calls are TRBV10-3 and TRBJ1-5; 7 bases are a match to TRBD1. This CDR3 has 16 residues. J gave up 0 bases and V 3 bases, and 5 bases lay outside the gene matches. The germline gives CDR1 ENHRY, CDR2 SYGVKD. The DNA for the CDR3 is TGTGCCATCAGTGAATGGGACAGCGATAGCAATCAGCCCCAGCATTTT. Its translation is CAISEWDSDSNQPQHF.

This clone was detected ten times or more. The CDR3: CASSIEAQARNTEAFF. CDR3 sequence (DNA): TGTGCCAGTAGTATAGAGGCTCAGGCGAGGAACACTGAAGCTTTCTTT. The J gene is TRBJ1-1, the V gene TRBV19; D is unclear. The CDR3 totals 16 residues. Deletions cut 0 bases from V and 1 base from J, with 12 bases between. CDR1 and CDR2 from the germline V gene are LNHDA and SQIVND (reference sequence).

V and J are TRBV5-1 and TRBJ2-2; 8 nucleotides match TRBD2. Per germline, CDR1 SGHRS and CDR2 YFSETQ. The CDR3 runs 17 residues. The J segment lost 4 bases and the V segment lost 8 bases, leaving 16 bases of the junction unmatched. Written as DNA, the CDR3 is TGCGCCAGTAGAGACCCGGGACTAGGGTCGTTCACCGGGGAGCTGTTTTTT. Protein sequence: CASRDPGLGSFTGELFF.

The rearrangement uses TRBV28 and TRBJ1-3; tentatively, D is TRBD1 (6 bases). Germline lookup yields CDR1 MDHEN and CDR2 SYDVKM. Trimming took 7 bases from V and 5 from J, leaving 15 bases between them. This CDR3 contains 14 residues. For the CDR3, the DNA is TGTGCCAGCACCTCAGGGGATGGTCGAAACACCATATATTTT. Its protein is CASTSGDGRNTIYF.

The genes are TRBV30 and TRBJ2-7; 11 nucleotides match TRBD1. There are 17 residues in the CDR3. Germline V gene sequence: CDR1 GTSNPN, CDR2 SVGIG (reference sequence). V lost 0 bases to trimming and J lost 0 bases; unmatched junction nucleotides: 7. The chain's CDR3 is CAWSVPSGTGGSYEQYF. The CDR3 DNA reads TGTGCCTGGAGTGTCCCCAGCGGGACAGGGGGCTCCTACGAGCAGTACTTC.

This clone was counted a few times. The V and J genes are TRBV29-1 and TRBJ1-2; D call uncertain. CDR1 is SQVTM and CDR2 is ANQGSEA in the germline V gene. Trimming pared 3 bases from V and 1 base from J, leaving 12 bases between. There are 14 residues in the CDR3. Here the CDR3 DNA reads TGCAGCGTTGATGGCACAACTGATAACTATGGCTACACCTTC. It specifies CSVDGTTDNYGYTF.

The V call is TRBV5-1, the J call TRBJ2-1; D is unclear. This CDR3 is built from 14 residues. Trimming cost V 4 bases and J 3 bases, with 11 bases left between them. Germline V gene lookup returns CDR1 SGHRS and CDR2 YFSETQ. The CDR3 DNA follows: TGCGCCAGCAGCCCAAGAGACATCTACAATGAGCAGTTCTTC. Its protein is CASSPRDIYNEQFF.

This chain links TRBV9 with TRBJ2-1; TRBD2 matches 8 bases. The CDR3 length is 16 residues. The germline gives CDR1 SGDLS, CDR2 YYNGEE. Unmatched junction bases numbered 10, after V lost 1 base and J lost 7 bases. The chain's CDR3 is CASSVSAGAAGNEQFF. The CDR3, as DNA: TGTGCCAGCAGCGTATCAGCGGGGGCGGCAGGGAATGAGCAGTTCTTC.

The chain has TRBV2 and TRBJ2-3, with TRBD2 matching 11 bases. Germline V gene data show CDR1 as SNHLY and CDR2 as FYNNEI. The V segment lost 6 bases and the J segment 2 bases; nucleotides outside the gene matches: 4. The CDR3 spans 15 residues. The CDR3 bases are TGTGCCAGCAGGGGTAGCGGGGGGGCCACAGATACGCAGTATTTT. Its translation is CASRGSGGATDTQYF.

The rearrangement links TRBV19 to TRBJ1-1; D is uncertain. The germline V gene has CDR1 LNHDA and CDR2 SQIVND (reference sequence). V dropped 7 bases and J dropped 5 bases, with 17 bases sitting between them. This CDR3 is built from 14 residues. In DNA, the CDR3 is TGTGCCAGTACGTTGTTTGGAGGGTCGACTGAAGCTTTCTTT. Translating it yields CASTLFGGSTEAFF.

This chain joins TRBV9 and TRBJ1-1; TRBD1 matches at 7 bases. The V and J ends lost 4 bases and 2 bases, in that order; junction bases with no gene match: 5. Germline V gene lookup returns CDR1 SGDLS and CDR2 YYNGEE. The CDR3 is 14 amino acids. This CDR3 reads CASSRAGGNTEAFF. In nucleotides, the CDR3 is TGTGCCAGCAGCAGGGCAGGGGGAAACACTGAAGCTTTCTTT.

The chain recombines TRBV6-5 with TRBJ1-1; D may be TRBD1 (5 bases). Germline V lookup: CDR1 MNHEY, CDR2 SVGAGI. Trimming removed 7 bases at V and 1 base at J, with 13 bases between. The CDR3 extends over 14 amino acids. This CDR3 reads CASTITGPNTEAFF. CDR3 sequence (DNA): TGTGCCAGCACAATCACAGGCCCGAACACTGAAGCTTTCTTT.

J is TRBJ2-3 and V is TRBV7-9, with D maybe TRBD2 (5 bases). CDR1 SEHNR and CDR2 FQNEAQ come from the germline V gene (reference sequence). The CDR3 is 13 amino acids. V dropped 8 bases and J dropped 2 bases, with 11 bases sitting between them. The CDR3: CASGSLYTDTQYF. In nucleotides, the CDR3 is TGTGCCAGCGGGAGCCTCTACACAGATACGCAGTATTTT.

V is TRBV5-1 and J is TRBJ1-6, with D possibly TRBD1 on 6 matching bases. Trimming removed 8 bases from V and 5 bases from J, with 11 bases in between. CDR1 is SGHRS, CDR2 YFSETQ, per germline. The CDR3 covers 13 residues. The chain's CDR3 is CARIQGHNSPLHF. In DNA form, the CDR3 reads TGCGCCAGGATACAGGGACATAATTCACCCCTCCACTTT.

The V and J genes are TRBV27 and TRBJ1-2; D not resolved. CDR3 length: 13 amino acids. CDR1 is MNHEY, CDR2 SMNVEV, per germline (reference sequence). Trimming shortened V by 5 bases and J by 3 bases, and 10 bases separated the two germline ends. The CDR3 is CASSPRTHYGYTF. Here the CDR3 DNA reads TGTGCCAGCAGTCCCCGGACCCACTATGGCTACACCTTC.

The chain combines TRBV6-5 with TRBJ2-5; TRBD2 agrees at 12 bases. TRBJ2-7 explains the end of the DNA better; the J call may be wrong. CDR3 length equals 15 residues. Germline CDR1 reads MNHEY; CDR2 reads SVGAGI. DNA for the CDR3: TGTGCCAGCAGCTCGACTAGCGGGAGCTCCTACGAGCAGTACTTC. Protein product: CASSSTSGSSYEQYF.